The 29 T cell receptor beta chains in this list originate from one sample, sequenced in a study. Each CDR3 protein gets one entry after TCRdb re-called the 5' RACE reads with MiXCR. Of more than 45,000 distinct CDR3 sequences listed, roughly 28% were seen once; the top ten hold roughly 3%. The specimen sequenced was tumor-infiltrating memory CD4+ T cells sorted from the breast tumor. As to subset: memory CD4+ T cells, CD4+CD45RO+CD25-. The source of these receptors is a female donor with breast cancer.

This clonotype has just a few counts. In DNA, the CDR3 is TGTGCCAGCAGCCAAGATACCGGGGCCCGGGTTGGGAACACTGAAGCTTTCTTT. Protein: CASSQDTGARVGNTEAFF. The chain links TRBV4-2 to TRBJ1-1; TRBD1 is a possible D gene (5 bases). Trimming took off 0 bases at V and 1 base at J, with 18 bases between the two ends. The CDR3 length is 18 residues. Germline V gene data show CDR1 as LGHNA and CDR2 as YNFKEQ.

The chain combines TRBV7-2 with TRBJ1-2, with 7 bases that match TRBD1. The J segment lost 5 bases and the V segment lost 0 bases, leaving 6 bases of the junction unmatched. Germline V gene data show CDR1 as SGHTA and CDR2 as FQGNSA. The CDR3 totals 15 residues. The CDR3 DNA sequence: TGTGCCAGCAGCTTAGCGGGGGACAGCATTTATGGCTACACCTTC. Its translation is CASSLAGDSIYGYTF.

As regards this clonotype: A read error is likely, as this CDR3 ends without the conserved phenylalanine or tryptophan. The gene calls are TRBV9 and TRBJ2-7; TRBD2 is a possible D gene (6 bases). Trimming took off 4 bases at V and 4 bases at J, with 9 bases between the two ends. From germline, CDR1 is SGDLS and CDR2 YYNGEE. There are 12 residues in the CDR3. For the CDR3, the DNA is TGTGCCAGCAGCAGGGACTCATACGAGCAGTACTCC. Its protein is CASSRDSYEQYS.

This clonotype has just a few counts. The V call is TRBV6-2 or TRBV6-3, the J call TRBJ2-1; 7 bases align to TRBD2. The CDR3 runs to 14 residues. CDR1 is MNHEY, CDR2 SVGEGT, per germline. V lost 4 bases and J lost 10; bases outside the gene matches: 10. DNA of the CDR3: TGTGCCAGCAGTTCTGTGAGCGGGAAATGGGAGCAGTTCTTC. Amino acids: CASSSVSGKWEQFF.

This clonotype occurred a few times. This chain links TRBV29-1 with TRBJ2-7; maybe TRBD2 (6 bases). The V gene's germline CDR1 is SQVTM and CDR2 ANQGSEA. The CDR3 has 12 residues. V gave up 4 bases and J gave up 1 base, with 8 bases separating them. This CDR3 reads CSVGSGSYEQYF. CDR3 sequence (DNA): TGCAGCGTTGGCAGCGGGTCCTACGAGCAGTACTTC.

The chain has TRBV11-2 and TRBJ1-1, with TRBD1 matching over 7 bases. Germline loops: CDR1 SGHAT, CDR2 FQNNGV. CDR3 length: 13 amino acids. V gave up 5 bases and J gave up 3 bases; unmatched junction bases: 3. The DNA of the CDR3 is TGTGCCAGCAGCATACAGGGGTACACTGAAGCTTTCTTT. Translating gives CASSIQGYTEAFF.

This clonotype was found a few times. The rearrangement uses TRBV10-3 and TRBJ1-1, with D perhaps TRBD1 (5 bases). CDR3 length: 13 amino acids. Germline CDR1 is ENHRY and CDR2 is SYGVKD. Deletions cut 8 bases from V and 0 bases from J, with 10 bases between. CDR3 protein: CAILGAVNTEAFF. CDR3 sequence (DNA): TGTGCCATCCTAGGGGCAGTGAACACTGAAGCTTTCTTT.

This clonotype was recorded a few times. This chain joins TRBV6-2 or TRBV6-3 and TRBJ1-5; tentative D call: TRBD1 (6 bases). The CDR3 is made up of 14 amino acids. V lost 5 bases to trimming and J lost 11 bases, with 19 bases between them. Germline lookup yields CDR1 MNHEY and CDR2 SVGEGT. CDR3 in amino acids: CASSTIQGLEAQHF. CDR3 nucleotide sequence: TGTGCCAGCAGTACCATACAGGGACTTGAAGCCCAGCATTTT.

This clonotype was recorded many times. The rearrangement uses TRBV20-1 and TRBJ2-5, with D hard to call. Trimming left V 6 bases short and J 7 bases short, with 18 bases between. The CDR3 is 13 amino acids. Per the germline V gene, CDR1 is DFQATT and CDR2 is SNEGSKA (reference sequence). This CDR3 is CSATQLTTGTQYF. The CDR3 coding sequence is TGCAGTGCAACACAGCTGACGACCGGGACCCAGTACTTC.

The V and J genes are TRBV19 and TRBJ1-5; no definite D call. V was clipped by 6 bases and J by 2 bases, with 5 bases between them. Germline CDR1 is LNHDA and CDR2 is SQIVND (reference sequence). The CDR3 has 12 residues. CDR3 in DNA: TGTGCCAGTAGGAAGGGCAATCAGCCCCAGCATTTT. Protein: CASRKGNQPQHF.

There are many counts of this clonotype. The chain uses TRBV6-5 and TRBJ1-2, with D unresolved. This CDR3 has 14 amino acids. The germline V gene has CDR1 MNHEY and CDR2 SVGAGI. V was pared by 10 bases and J by 4 bases, with 19 bases between. CDR3 sequence reads: CATTQLGNPYGYTF. CDR3 bases: TGTGCCACCACCCAATTGGGGAATCCCTATGGCTACACCTTC.

In this sample, this clonotype turned up once. V usage is TRBV6-2 or TRBV6-3 and J usage is TRBJ2-5; 13 positions match TRBD2. With V trimmed by 0 bases and J by 5 bases, 0 bases remained unmatched. Germline-derived CDR1 and CDR2 are MNHEY and SVGEGT. CDR3 size: 15 residues. The CDR3 coding sequence is TGTGCCAGCAGTTACTCGACTAGCGGGAGGGAGACCCAGTACTTC. It yields the protein CASSYSTSGRETQYF.

The table lists this clonotype with a few counts. V usage is TRBV24-1 and J usage is TRBJ2-3, with TRBD1 matching over 7 bases. Germline CDR1 reads KGHDR; CDR2 reads SFDVKD. J gave up 1 base and V 9 bases, and 6 bases lay outside the gene matches. The CDR3 covers 14 residues. The CDR3: CATDPGTGTDTQYF. The CDR3 DNA reads as TGTGCCACCGATCCGGGGACAGGCACAGATACGCAGTATTTT.

The rearrangement joins TRBV3-1 to TRBJ1-2; D is unresolved. The CDR3 extends over 12 amino acids. The V and J ends lost 3 bases and 5 bases respectively, with 7 bases between them. The germline V gene has CDR1 LGHDT and CDR2 YNNKEL (reference sequence). Written as DNA, the CDR3 is TGTGCCAGCAGCCATCGGGCATATGGCTACACCTTC. It specifies CASSHRAYGYTF.

A few counts support this clonotype. The chain joins TRBV7-2 to TRBJ1-1; the match to TRBD1 covers 7 bases. The CDR3 spans 14 residues. The V segment lost 3 bases and the J segment 3 bases; nucleotides outside the gene matches: 4. From germline, CDR1 is SGHTA and CDR2 FQGNSA. Here the CDR3 reads CASSFRDSHTEAFF. CDR3 DNA sequence: TGTGCCAGCAGCTTCCGGGACAGTCACACTGAAGCTTTCTTT.

This clonotype showed up just a few times. A read error may account for a junction end that differs from germline. The chain uses TRBV20-1 and TRBJ1-1; no clear D gene. Germline-derived CDR1 and CDR2 are DFQATT and SNEGSKA (reference sequence). CDR3 length: 10 amino acids. This chain's CDR3 is CSARWTEAFF. The CDR3 DNA sequence: TGCAGTGCCCGTTGGACTGAGGCTTTCTTT.

This clonotype has only a few counts. The chain links TRBV27 to TRBJ1-6; D is perhaps TRBD1 (5 bases). The CDR3 spans 15 residues. Deletions cut 8 bases from V and 0 bases from J, with 11 bases between. Germline lookup yields CDR1 MNHEY and CDR2 SMNVEV (reference sequence). DNA of the CDR3: TGTGCCAGCCAGGGACGAGGCTCCTATAATTCACCCCTCCACTTT. Its protein is CASQGRGSYNSPLHF.

The V and J genes are TRBV4-3 and TRBJ2-2, with TRBD2 matching over 14 bases. V was pared by 0 bases and J by 6 bases, with 6 bases of the junction left unmatched. The CDR3 sequence is 18 residues long. Germline loops: CDR1 LGHNA, CDR2 YSLEER. The CDR3 nucleotides are TGCGCCAGCAGCCAAGAGGGACTGACTAGCGGGAGGGCCGGGGAGCTGTTTTTT. Protein product: CASSQEGLTSGRAGELFF.

This clonotype appeared a few times. One end of the junction is discordant with germline, which a read error may explain. This chain's CDR3 is CASSYSVGGGNTIYF. Written as DNA, the CDR3 is TGTGCTAGCAGTTACTCGGTGGGGGGTGGAAACACCATATATTTT. The chain recombines TRBV6-6 with TRBJ1-3, with D tentatively TRBD1 (5 bases). Germline CDR1 reads MNHNY; CDR2 reads SVGAGI (reference sequence). This CDR3 spans 15 amino acids.

This clonotype has a handful of counts. The genes are TRBV20-1 and TRBJ2-1; 9 bases match TRBD2. The CDR3 sequence is 14 residues long. Trimming cost V 3 bases and J 7 bases; bases outside gene matches: 7. The germline gives CDR1 DFQATT, CDR2 SNEGSKA (reference sequence). This CDR3 reads CSASLASGTNEQFF. The CDR3 nucleotides read TGCAGTGCTAGTTTGGCTAGCGGGACGAATGAGCAGTTCTTC.

Only a few counts were recorded for this clonotype. This CDR3 fails to terminate in the conserved phenylalanine or tryptophan, so it likely reflects a read error. Because the CDR3's place on the DNA is in doubt, the DNA is left out and the CDR3 is given as listed by TCRdb. V is TRBV9 and J is TRBJ2-1. The CDR3 spans 15 residues, counting both ends. Per the germline V gene, CDR1 is SGDLS and CDR2 is YYNGEE. The CDR3 reads CASSPTFEFFGVERY.

This clonotype was counted between two and nine times. This rearrangement joins TRBV6-1 to TRBJ2-5; D gene unclear. Germline values: CDR1 MNHNS, CDR2 SASEGT. V shed 7 bases and J shed 4 bases, with 16 bases lying between them. The CDR3 spans 14 residues. CDR3 region: CASNEDLRRETQYF. The CDR3 DNA follows: TGTGCCAGCAATGAGGACCTTAGACGAGAGACCCAGTACTTC.

A note on this clonotype: A much more abundant neighbour one base away suggests this may be a read error. The rearrangement uses TRBV4-1 and TRBJ2-7; D is perhaps TRBD1 (5 bases). V was pared by 7 bases and J by 5 bases, with 18 bases between. CDR1 MGHRA and CDR2 YSYEKL come from the germline V gene. This CDR3 spans 14 amino acids. The CDR3 spells CASTTTGQGNEQYF. The CDR3 nucleotides read TGCGCCAGCACCACTACTGGGCAGGGCAACGAGCAGTACTTC.

This clonotype appeared a few times. The CDR3 DNA follows: TGTGCCAGCGTTCGTTCTCTGTCGGAGGTGACCCAGTACTTC. It codes for CASVRSLSEVTQYF. The chain carries TRBV7-2 and TRBJ2-5; TRBD2 is a possible D gene (5 bases). The CDR3 runs to 14 residues. With 8 bases removed from V and 7 bases from J, the gap between germline ends came to 20 bases. Germline V gives CDR1 SGHTA, CDR2 FQGNSA.

The rearrangement joins TRBV20-1 to TRBJ2-5; 9 bases fit TRBD1. The CDR3 extends over 14 amino acids. Germline V CDR1 and CDR2: DFQATT, SNEGSKA (reference sequence). The trim removed 1 base at V and 5 bases at J, leaving 5 bases unmatched. The CDR3 DNA sequence: TGCAGTGCTAGAGCCCCGGGACAGGGTGAGACCCAGTACTTC. Protein: CSARAPGQGETQYF.

J is TRBJ2-7 and V is TRBV20-1; 9 positions match TRBD1. V trimming: 5 bases; J trimming: 7 bases; junction bases outside the gene matches: 12. Germline CDR1 and CDR2: DFQATT and SNEGSKA (reference sequence). CDR3 length equals 14 residues. Written as DNA, the CDR3 is TGCAGTGCTGGGGCGGGACAGGGTGCTGGGGAGCAGTACTTC. Translating gives CSAGAGQGAGEQYF.

This chain links TRBV12-3 or TRBV12-4 with TRBJ1-1; D ambiguous. Trimming shortened V by 6 bases and J by 0 bases, and 8 bases separated the two germline ends. This CDR3 region has 13 residues. The CDR3 reads CASSIEVNTEAFF. In DNA form, the CDR3 reads TGTGCCAGCAGCATTGAGGTGAACACTGAAGCTTTCTTT.

V is TRBV29-1 and J is TRBJ2-3; 8 bases match TRBD2. Germline loops: CDR1 SQVTM, CDR2 ANQGSEA. The CDR3 length is 14 residues. V lost 4 bases and J lost 2; bases outside the gene matches: 5. CDR3 amino acids: CSVAISGDTDTQYF. The CDR3 DNA sequence: TGCAGCGTTGCAATTAGCGGGGACACAGATACGCAGTATTTT.

Ten or more counts support this clonotype. The chain employs TRBV5-1 and TRBJ2-2; D is unclear. V was shortened by 0 bases and J by 4 bases, with 4 bases between the two germline ends. CDR3 length equals 13 residues. CDR1 SGHRS and CDR2 YFSETQ come from the germline V gene. CDR3 bases: TGCGCCAGCAGCTTGGACGGCACCGGGGAGCTGTTTTTT. Amino acid sequence: CASSLDGTGELFF.